This TCR beta chain came from a study of vaccination and CD4 T cells after COVID-19. The overall study: Convalescent patients gave post-COVID blood a median approximately 100 days post-diagnosis, range 35 to 161.

V was pared by 8 bases and J by 8 bases, with 15 bases between. CDR3 length: 12 residues. CDR1 is MNHEY and CDR2 is SMNVEV in the germline V gene (reference sequence). Documented treatment: roughly 11-day PBMC culture with coronavirus spike peptide pools or control peptides (ViraFEST assay). This clonotype was observed a few times. Antigen unknown. Sequenced with the Oncomine TCR Beta short-read assay was DNA taken from cultured CD4+ T cells. TCRdb re-called the PCR reads through MiXCR, storing one row per CDR3 protein. This sample has about 21,000 distinct CDR3 sequences; 45% to 60% occur once, and the top ten carry about 5.4%.

Sequenced: CD4+ T cells from blood, cultured in vitro. The chain recombines TRBV27 with TRBJ1-2, with a weak D call TRBD1 (6 bases). The clonotype originates from a human donor who had recovered from COVID-19. The CDR3 loop is CASGTGSGGYTF. The CDR3 region has the DNA TGTGCCAGCGGAACAGGGTCGGGGGGCTACACCTTC.